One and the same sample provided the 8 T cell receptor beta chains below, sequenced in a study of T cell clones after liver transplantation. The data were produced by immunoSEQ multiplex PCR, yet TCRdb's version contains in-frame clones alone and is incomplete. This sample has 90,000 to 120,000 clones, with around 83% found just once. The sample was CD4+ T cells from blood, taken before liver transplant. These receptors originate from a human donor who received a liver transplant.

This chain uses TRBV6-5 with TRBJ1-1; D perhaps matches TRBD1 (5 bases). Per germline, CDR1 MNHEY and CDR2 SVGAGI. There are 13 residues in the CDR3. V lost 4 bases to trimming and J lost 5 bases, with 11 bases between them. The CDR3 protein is CASSFLQGTEAFF. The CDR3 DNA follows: TGTGCCAGCAGTTTCCTCCAGGGAACTGAAGCTTTCTTT.

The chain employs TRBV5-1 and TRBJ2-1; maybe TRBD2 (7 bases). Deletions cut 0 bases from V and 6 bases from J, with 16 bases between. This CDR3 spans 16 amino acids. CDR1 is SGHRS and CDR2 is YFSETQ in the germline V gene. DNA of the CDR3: TGCGCCAGCAGCTTGGTGGGGGGGCCCTTGGGCAATGAGCAGTTCTTC. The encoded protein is CASSLVGGPLGNEQFF.

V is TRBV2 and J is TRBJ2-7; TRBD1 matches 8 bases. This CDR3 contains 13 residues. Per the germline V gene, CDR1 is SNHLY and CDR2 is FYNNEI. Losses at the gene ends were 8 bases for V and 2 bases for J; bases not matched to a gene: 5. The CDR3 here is CASLDRVTYEQYF. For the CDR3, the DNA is TGTGCCAGCCTGGACAGGGTAACCTACGAGCAGTACTTC.

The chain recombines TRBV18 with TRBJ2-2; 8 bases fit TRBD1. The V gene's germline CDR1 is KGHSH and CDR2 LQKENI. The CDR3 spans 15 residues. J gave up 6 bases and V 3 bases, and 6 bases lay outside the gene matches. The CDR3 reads CASSPSGGVSGELFF. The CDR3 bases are TGTGCCAGCTCACCTTCAGGGGGCGTCTCCGGGGAGCTGTTTTTT.

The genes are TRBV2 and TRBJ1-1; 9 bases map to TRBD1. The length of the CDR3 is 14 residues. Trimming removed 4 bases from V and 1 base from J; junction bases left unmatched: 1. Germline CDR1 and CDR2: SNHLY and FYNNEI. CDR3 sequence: CASSVTGGNTEAFF. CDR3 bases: TGTGCCAGCAGTGTGACAGGGGGGAACACTGAAGCTTTCTTT.

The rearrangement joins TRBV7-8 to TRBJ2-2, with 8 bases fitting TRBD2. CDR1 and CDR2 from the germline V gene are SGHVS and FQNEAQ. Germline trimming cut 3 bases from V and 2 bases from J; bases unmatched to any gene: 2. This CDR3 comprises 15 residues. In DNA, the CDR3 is TGTGCCAGCAGCTTCGGGACTAGAAACACCGGGGAGCTGTTTTTT. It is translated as CASSFGTRNTGELFF. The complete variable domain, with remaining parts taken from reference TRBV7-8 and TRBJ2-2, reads GAGVSQSPRYKVAKRGQDVALRCDPISGHVSLFWYQQALGQGPEFLTYFQNEAQLDKSGLPSDRFFAERPEGSVSTLKIQRTQQEDSAVYLCASSFGTRNTGELFFGEGSRLTVL.

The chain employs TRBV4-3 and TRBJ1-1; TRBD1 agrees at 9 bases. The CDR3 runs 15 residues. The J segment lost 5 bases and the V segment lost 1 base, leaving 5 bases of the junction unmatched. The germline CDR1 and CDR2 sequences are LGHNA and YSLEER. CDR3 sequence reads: CASSQAQGAGTEAFF. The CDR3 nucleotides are TGCGCCAGCAGCCAAGCACAGGGGGCTGGGACTGAAGCTTTCTTT.

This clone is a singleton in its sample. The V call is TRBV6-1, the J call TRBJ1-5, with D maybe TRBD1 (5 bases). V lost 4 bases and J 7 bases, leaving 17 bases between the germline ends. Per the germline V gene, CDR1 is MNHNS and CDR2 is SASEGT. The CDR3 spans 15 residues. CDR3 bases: TGTGCCAGCAGTGTGGACACCGGAGGAGGACAGCCCCAGCATTTT. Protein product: CASSVDTGGGQPQHF.